Listed below are T cell receptor beta chains from one sample, sequenced in a study of neoadjuvant nivolumab and ipilimumab in lung cancer. Assay: immunoSEQ multiplex PCR; the TCRdb copy retains only in-frame clones and omits some. The sample holds thousands of clones, about 72% seen once. Material: tumor tissue, obtained after neoadjuvant nivolumab, alone or with ipilimumab, at or shortly before surgery. The receptors here all came from an adult with non-small cell lung cancer. The CDR3 runs from the conserved cysteine through the conserved F or W. The order of the fields is clone size, V gene, J gene, D gene, CDR3 DNA, CDR3 protein. A D gene is named only where the DNA matches it firmly. Clone size is stated in some rows and not others, as once, few, many or a class when expanded.

clone_size: -
v_call: TRBV9
j_call: TRBJ1-2
d_call: -
cdr3_nt: TGTGCCAGCAGCGTAGACAGGGACCATGGCTACACCTTC
cdr3_aa: CASSVDRDHGYTF

clone_size: -
v_call: TRBV21-1
j_call: TRBJ2-7
d_call: -
cdr3_nt: TGTGCCAGCAGCTCAGATTGGGGATGGAGCCACTACGAGCAGTACTTC
cdr3_aa: CASSSDWGWSHYEQYF

clone_size: -
v_call: TRBV25-1
j_call: TRBJ1-5
d_call: -
cdr3_nt: TGTGCCAGCAGGGGGACTGGAGGACAGCCCCAGCATTTT
cdr3_aa: CASRGTGGQPQHF

clone_size: -
v_call: TRBV6-5
j_call: TRBJ2-7
d_call: -
cdr3_nt: TGTGCCAGCAGTTACGCAGGGTTAGGCTACGAGCAGTACTTC
cdr3_aa: CASSYAGLGYEQYF

clone_size: -
v_call: TRBV5-6
j_call: TRBJ2-3
d_call: TRBD1
cdr3_nt: TGTGCCAGCAGCTTTCGGGGGACAGGGCGCACAGATACGCAGTATTTT
cdr3_aa: CASSFRGTGRTDTQYF

clone_size: -
v_call: TRBV7-7
j_call: TRBJ1-1
d_call: -
cdr3_nt: TGTGCCAGCAGCGTAGGGGAGGGCACTGAAGCTTTCTTT
cdr3_aa: CASSVGEGTEAFF

clone_size: -
v_call: TRBV9
j_call: TRBJ1-4
d_call: -
cdr3_nt: TGTGCCAGTGGCGCGACCTCTAATGAAAAACTGTTTTTT
cdr3_aa: CASGATSNEKLFF

clone_size: -
v_call: TRBV18
j_call: TRBJ2-7
d_call: TRBD1
cdr3_nt: TGTGCCAGCTCAGGAGGGGACAGGGTAAACGAGCAGTACTTC
cdr3_aa: CASSGGDRVNEQYF

clone_size: once
v_call: TRBV27
j_call: TRBJ1-3
d_call: -
cdr3_nt: TGTGCCAGCAGCCTCAAGGCGAGATCTGGAAACACCATATATTTT
cdr3_aa: CASSLKARSGNTIYF

clone_size: once
v_call: TRBV6-5
j_call: TRBJ2-3
d_call: TRBD1
cdr3_nt: TGTGCCAGCAGTATGGACAGGAACACAGATACGCAGTATTTT
cdr3_aa: CASSMDRNTDTQYF

clone_size: -
v_call: TRBV5-8
j_call: TRBJ1-2
d_call: -
cdr3_nt: TGTGCCAGCAGCTTGGGACCTCTCCCCCCTGGCTACACCTTC
cdr3_aa: CASSLGPLPPGYTF

clone_size: -
v_call: TRBV7-8
j_call: TRBJ2-1
d_call: TRBD1
cdr3_nt: TGTGCCAGCAGCTTTATCACAGGGGCAATCTCCTACAATGAGCAGTTCTTC
cdr3_aa: CASSFITGAISYNEQFF

clone_size: -
v_call: TRBV6-6
j_call: TRBJ1-2
d_call: -
cdr3_nt: TGTGCCAGCAGTTACGGGGGGGTCGGCTACACCTTC
cdr3_aa: CASSYGGVGYTF

clone_size: few
v_call: TRBV2
j_call: TRBJ2-7
d_call: TRBD1
cdr3_nt: TGTGCCAGCAGTGACCTGGACAGGGCAAGCTCCTACGAGCAGTACTTC
cdr3_aa: CASSDLDRASSYEQYF

clone_size: few
v_call: TRBV18
j_call: TRBJ1-2
d_call: -
cdr3_nt: TGTGCCAGCTCACAGGAAAGGGCGGATGGCTACACCTTC
cdr3_aa: CASSQERADGYTF

clone_size: -
v_call: TRBV11-2
j_call: TRBJ1-3
d_call: -
cdr3_nt: TGTGCCAGCGCGACAGCTTTTGGCTCTGGAAACACCATATATTTT
cdr3_aa: CASATAFGSGNTIYF